The 5 T cell receptor beta chains below come from one sample, sequenced in a study of blood T cell repertoires in COVID-19. Repertoires were generated with immunoSEQ multiplex PCR, while TCRdb's copy carries only in-frame clones and drops some. The table shows more than 110,000 clones, with about 88% occurring only once. The sample taken for sequencing was peripheral blood. These receptors were obtained from a human donor in a cohort sampled during active COVID-19.

The chain carries TRBV7-8 and TRBJ2-2, with D maybe TRBD2 (5 bases). V dropped 1 base and J dropped 6 bases, with 12 bases sitting between them. Germline V CDR1 and CDR2: SGHVS, FQNEAQ. There are 15 residues in the CDR3. The CDR3 spells CASSLEASGAGELFF. The DNA of the CDR3 is TGTGCCAGCAGCTTAGAGGCGAGCGGAGCCGGGGAGCTGTTTTTT.

The chain carries TRBV18 and TRBJ1-5; D gene unclear. Germline CDR1 KGHSH, CDR2 LQKENI. V was shortened by 1 base and J by 1 base, with 11 bases between the two germline ends. This CDR3 spans 16 amino acids. DNA for the CDR3: TGTGCCAGCTCACCACAAGATCCCGGGAGCAATCAGCCCCAGCATTTT. Its protein is CASSPQDPGSNQPQHF. The full variable domain, completed using reference TRBV18 and TRBJ1-5, is NAGVMQNPRHLVRRRGQEARLRCSPMKGHSHVYWYRQLPEEGLKFMVYLQKENIIDESGMPKERFSAEFPKEGPSILRIQQVVRGDSAAYFCASSPQDPGSNQPQHFGDGTRLSIL.

As concerns this clone: Other nucleotide sequences from this sample produce the same CDR3. The chain uses TRBV18 and TRBJ1-1; TRBD1 is a possible D gene (5 bases). Trimming cost V 3 bases and J 3 bases, with 8 bases left between them. The CDR3 spans 13 residues. In germline, CDR1 is KGHSH, CDR2 LQKENI. As DNA, the CDR3 is TGTGCCAGCTCACCGCCGGGGGACACTGAAGCTTTCTTT. It encodes CASSPPGDTEAFF.

The chain joins TRBV5-1 to TRBJ2-6, with 12 bases aligning to TRBD1. From germline, CDR1 is SGHRS and CDR2 YFSETQ. The CDR3 runs 17 residues. V shed 2 bases and J 4 bases; nucleotides not matched to a gene: 4. The CDR3 DNA is TGCGCCAGCAGCTTCGGGACAGGGGGCCTCGGGGCCAACGTCCTGACTTTC. Protein: CASSFGTGGLGANVLTF.

The chain couples TRBV7-3 to TRBJ2-3; 7 bases align to TRBD2. The V gene end was trimmed by 5 bases and the J gene end by 0 bases; junction bases not matched to a gene: 8. CDR1 is SGHTA, CDR2 FQGTGA, per germline. The CDR3 has 16 amino acids. The CDR3 DNA reads TGTGCCAGCAGCAGAGGCGGGGGACCTAGCACAGATACGCAGTATTTT. This codes for CASSRGGGPSTDTQYF.